The rows below give T cell receptor beta chains drawn from one sample of a study of cytomegalovirus exposure and HLA in healthy donors. Using immunoSEQ multiplex PCR, the repertoire was profiled, and TCRdb retains in-frame clones only, with some absent. The sample consists of 100,000 to 150,000 clones, roughly 71% of them appearing once. The source material was PBMCs. Source of these receptors: a woman in her forties or fifties in good health and CMV-seropositive. CDR3s include the opening cysteine and the closing phenylalanine or tryptophan. Each record gives: clone size, D gene, V gene, J gene, CDR3 DNA, CDR3 protein. D genes are given only for firm matches. Where a row states a size, it is once, few, many or the class of an expanded clone; other rows omit it.

>.|TRBD1|TRBV28|TRBJ2-5
TGTGCCAGCAGCGTAGGGGGCGCGGGTAAAGAGACCCAGTACTTC
CASSVGGAGKETQYF
>.|.|TRBV6-5|TRBJ2-5
TGTGCCAGCAGTTACTCGGACAGCCAAGAGACCCAGTACTTC
CASSYSDSQETQYF
>.|.|TRBV2|TRBJ1-1
TGTGCCAGCAGTGTTCTAAGGGGTATGAACACTGAAGCTTTCTTT
CASSVLRGMNTEAFF
>few|.|TRBV6-5|TRBJ1-2
TGTGCCAGCAGTGAACGTTGGGGGGTTGGCTACACCTTC
CASSERWGVGYTF
>once|.|TRBV7-9|TRBJ2-5
TGTTCCAGCAGCTTAGCCCGGACAGTTGAAGAGACCCAGTACTTC
CSSSLARTVEETQYF
>.|TRBD2|TRBV28|TRBJ2-3
TGTGCCAGCTTAAAAACTAGCGGCACAGATACGCAGTATTTT
CASLKTSGTDTQYF
>once|TRBD1|TRBV7-2|TRBJ1-4
TGTGCCAGCAGCCCGGGGAACAGGGGGAATGAAAAACTGTTTTTT
CASSPGNRGNEKLFF
>.|TRBD1|TRBV9|TRBJ2-2
TGTGCCAGCAGCGGTAGGGGACAGGAGAACACCGGGGAGCTGTTTTTT
CASSGRGQENTGELFF
>few|.|TRBV5-1|TRBJ2-3
TGCGCCAGCAGCATACTCGGAGCCACAGATACGCAGTATTTT
CASSILGATDTQYF
>few|TRBD1|TRBV25-1|TRBJ1-2
TGTGCCAGCAGTGAGCAGGGGGCCGGGGGCTACACCTTC
CASSEQGAGGYTF
>.|TRBD2|TRBV5-5|TRBJ2-3
TGTGCCAGCAGCACGTCGGCAGGGCGGGGGACAGATACGCAGTATTTT
CASSTSAGRGTDTQYF
>few|.|TRBV5-6|TRBJ2-3
TGTGCCAGCAGCTTGGTACGTGGGGGGGCCCGAGATACGCAGTATTTT
CASSLVRGGARDTQYF
>.|TRBD1|TRBV4-3|TRBJ2-7
TGCGCCAGCAGCCATAACAGGGGAAAAGCTTACGAGCAGTACTTC
CASSHNRGKAYEQYF
>.|.|TRBV6-1|TRBJ2-4
TGTGCCAGCAGCCAATCGGGGGTTTCCAAAAACATTCAGTACTTC
CASSQSGVSKNIQYF
>few|TRBD1|TRBV29-1|TRBJ1-2
TGCAGCGTTCTCCCCGGGACAGGGGGCTTCCTCTATGGCTACACCTTC
CSVLPGTGGFLYGYTF
>.|.|TRBV7-2|TRBJ1-1
TGTGCCAGCAGCTTAGGGCGGGTTGGAAAAACTGAAGCTTTCTTT
CASSLGRVGKTEAFF
>.|.|TRBV28|TRBJ2-7
TGTGCCAGCAGTTGGCGGGGAACCTACGAGCAGTACTTC
CASSWRGTYEQYF
>.|TRBD2|TRBV15|TRBJ2-1
TGTGCCACCACTGGGACTAGCGGGGGCCCCGATGAGCAGTTCTTC
CATTGTSGGPDEQFF
>.|TRBD2|TRBV11-1|TRBJ2-1
TGTGCCAGCAGCTCACGGGGGGGAACCTACAATGAGCAGTTCTTC
CASSSRGGTYNEQFF
>.|.|TRBV9|TRBJ1-2
TGTGCCAGCAGCACCCTAAACTATGGCTACACCTTC
CASSTLNYGYTF
>.|.|TRBV5-1|TRBJ2-5
TGCGCCAGCAGCTGGAGCGGAGGTGCAGAAGAGACCCAGTACTTC
CASSWSGGAEETQYF
>.|.|TRBV15|TRBJ1-3
TGTGCCACCAGCAGAGTTCGAGGGCTCTCTGGAAACACCATATATTTT
CATSRVRGLSGNTIYF
>few|.|TRBV14|TRBJ1-6
TGTGCCAGCAGCCAAGACCGTAGCCGTAATTCACCCCTCCACTTT
CASSQDRSRNSPLHF
>.|.|TRBV2|TRBJ1-1
TGTGCCAGCAGGGCAGGGGAGGGATTTGAAGCTTTCTTT
CASRAGEGFEAFF
>.|TRBD1|TRBV7-2|TRBJ2-7
TGTGCCAGCAGCTTAGGTAGAGGGGGCGACGAGCAGTACTTC
CASSLGRGGDEQYF
>.|.|TRBV7-2|TRBJ2-5
TGTGCCAGCAGCTTAGGGCCCGTGGGCAGCCAAGAGACCCAGTACTTC
CASSLGPVGSQETQYF
>few|TRBD1|TRBV5-6|TRBJ2-3
TGTGCCAGCAGCCCCGAAAACTACAGGGGCGATACGCAGTATTTT
CASSPENYRGDTQYF
>.|.|TRBV5-1|TRBJ2-5
TGCGCCAGCAGCCCACGGACTGTGACCCAGTACTTC
CASSPRTVTQYF
>.|.|TRBV2|TRBJ2-1
TGTGCCAGCAGCCGAGAAATAGCGGCCACCTACAATGAGCAGTTCTTC
CASSREIAATYNEQFF
>.|TRBD2|TRBV11-3|TRBJ2-5
TGTGCCAGCAGCTTATCAAGCGGGGACTCAGAGACCCAGTACTTC
CASSLSSGDSETQYF
>few|.|TRBV6-1|TRBJ1-2
TGTGCCAGCAGTGAAGCCCCAGGGCCTTACTATGGCTACACCTTC
CASSEAPGPYYGYTF
>.|TRBD1|TRBV9|TRBJ2-3
TGTGCCAGCAGCGTAGCAATACAGGGGGCGGGTAGCACAGATACGCAGTATTTT
CASSVAIQGAGSTDTQYF
>few|.|TRBV4-2|TRBJ1-2
TGTGCCAGCAGCCAAGAGAAGGGAGCTAACTATGGCTACACCTTC
CASSQEKGANYGYTF
>.|TRBD2|TRBV11-2|TRBJ2-5
TGTGCCAGCAGCTTAGTCTCTCGGGTAGCGGGGGGCCTAAAAGAGACCCAGTACTTC
CASSLVSRVAGGLKETQYF
>.|TRBD2|TRBV29-1|TRBJ2-5
TGCAGCGAGGCCCCGGGGGGAGAGACCCAGTACTTC
CSEAPGGETQYF
>few|TRBD2|TRBV5-1|TRBJ2-5
TGCGCCAGCAGCTTGGGGTGGAGCGGGGGGTCCGGTGAGACCCAGTACTTC
CASSLGWSGGSGETQYF
>.|TRBD2|TRBV28|TRBJ2-4
TGTGCCAGCAGTCCGGCGCTTGGTAGCGGGGACCCGTACTTC
CASSPALGSGDPYF
>.|.|TRBV10-3|TRBJ1-2
TGTGCCATCAGTAGGCGGAGGCCGGATGGCTACACCTTC
CAISRRRPDGYTF
>.|.|TRBV10-3|TRBJ2-4
TGTGCCATTATAGCGTTTTACATAGCCAAAAACATTCAGTACTTC
CAIIAFYIAKNIQYF
>.|.|TRBV5-1|TRBJ1-5
TGCGCCAGCTCGTCAGGGCCTGAGCAGCCCCAGCATTTT
CASSSGPEQPQHF
>.|.|TRBV6-1|TRBJ1-2
TGTGCCAGCAGCAACATGTTCAGGGGCTATGGCTACACCTTC
CASSNMFRGYGYTF
>few|TRBD2|TRBV2|TRBJ2-1
TGTGCCAGCAGATTAGGACTAGCGGGGGGAAATGAGCAGTTCTTC
CASRLGLAGGNEQFF
>few|.|TRBV9|TRBJ1-2
TGTGCCAGCAGCGTCAGGGGTCTGGGTGGCTACACCTTC
CASSVRGLGGYTF
>few|TRBD1|TRBV15|TRBJ2-7
TGTGCCACCAGCGGGACAGGGCACTACGAGCAGTACTTC
CATSGTGHYEQYF
>.|.|TRBV21-1|TRBJ1-5
TGTGCCAGCAGCAACCGGCAGGCATTAAGGAGCAATCAGCCCCAGCATTTT
CASSNRQALRSNQPQHF
>.|.|TRBV2|TRBJ1-1
TGTGCCGGGAGGGACGGGAACACTGAAGCTTTCTTT
CAGRDGNTEAFF
>.|.|TRBV27|TRBJ2-5
TGTGCCAGCAGTCAAACTTCACAGGCATCCCAGTACTTC
CASSQTSQASQYF
>.|TRBD1|TRBV11-2|TRBJ1-5
TGTGCCAGCACCCAGCGGGACAGGAATCAGCCCCAGCATTTT
CASTQRDRNQPQHF
>.|.|TRBV5-6|TRBJ2-3
TGTGCCAGCAGCCAGACTGAGGTGACAGATACGCAGTATTTT
CASSQTEVTDTQYF
>.|.|TRBV11-2|TRBJ1-3
TGTGCCAGCAGCGTCCAGGGTTCTGGAAACACCATATATTTT
CASSVQGSGNTIYF
>.|TRBD1|TRBV6-6|TRBJ2-2
TGTGCCACTTACGGTAGACAGGGTAGGGCAACCGGGGAGCTGTTTTTT
CATYGRQGRATGELFF
>.|TRBD1|TRBV7-9|TRBJ2-7
TGTGCCAGCAGCCCAGGGGGCCCCTACGAGCAGTACTTC
CASSPGGPYEQYF
>.|.|TRBV5-1|TRBJ2-1
TGCGCCAGCAGCCGTAGTCCCGAGGGGGGGCTTGTTGAGCAGTTCTTC
CASSRSPEGGLVEQFF
>.|.|TRBV7-7|TRBJ2-2
TGTGCCAGCAGCTTAAAACAGAACACCGGGGAGCTGTTTTTT
CASSLKQNTGELFF
>few|.|TRBV5-6|TRBJ1-5
TGTGCCAGCAGCGGACACGGGTTATACCAGCCCCAGCATTTT
CASSGHGLYQPQHF
>.|.|TRBV7-2|TRBJ2-5
TGTGCCAGCAGCTTACCCGGGTACCAAGAGACCCAGTACTTC
CASSLPGYQETQYF